What follows describes a single TCR beta chain. Its antigen is as yet unknown. The data stem from a study of T cell responses to AZD1222 COVID-19 vaccine. The length of the CDR3 is 13 residues. V trimming: 4 bases; J trimming: 4 bases; junction bases outside the gene matches: 1. CDR1 is SGDLS, CDR2 YYNGEE, per germline. Study-level findings and limits: Among those given AZD1222, only five or six were seropositive at baseline.

Profiling relied on immunoSEQ multiplex PCR, and the TCRdb table lists in-frame clones only, not all of them. The sample comprises about 130,000 clones, about nine tenths of which are singletons, and roughly 4% rests with the top ten. The chain couples TRBV9 to TRBJ2-7, with 11 bases matching TRBD2. The material sequenced was peripheral blood, taken on day 0 of AZD1222 vaccination. This receptor was taken from an adult in good health. CDR3 in DNA: TGTGCCAGCAGCCGGACTAGCGGGTACGAGCAGTACTTC. This sequence encodes CASSRTSGYEQYF.